The T cell receptor (beta chain) under discussion was sequenced for a study of blood T cell repertoires in COVID-19 (dated by TCRdb to 2020 to 2022). Regarding the complete study: Samples from collaborators originated in the United States, Italy and Spain and spanned both the acute and convalescent phases of COVID-19. The repertoires were made available in a free public database intended to serve as a resource for research on the immune response to SARS-CoV-2. The dataset comprised deeply sampled blood TCRbeta repertoires from subjects exposed to, actively infected with, or recovered from COVID-19. The material from the prospective study consisted of cDNA or gDNA derived from T cells, B-cell-depleted T cells, or PBMCs. The samples were drawn from two sources: the first 160 participants of the ongoing ImmuneRACE study, and 1,254 subjects contributed by 6 global collaborators. Where available, HLA class I and class II types were obtained from metadata supplied by the sample provider rather than from assay-based typing. The sample metadata nearly always contained a de-identified subject ID, COVID-19 status, age in years and sex.

Study-wide findings and limitations: The quantity of clinical and demographic metadata differed by source and by participant and was supplied without curation.

V ends up 2 bases short and J 2 bases short, with an unmatched junction base count of 11. The germline V gene gives CDR1 as SGHRS and CDR2 as YFSETQ. From its cysteine to its phenylalanine, the CDR3 spans 18 amino acids. Only the CDR3 portion is preserved as DNA: 54 bases, with reading frame beginning at the first base. The collaborating institutions used their own protocols to collect whole blood in K2EDTA tubes. For TCRbeta analysis, collaborators shipped samples as frozen whole blood, isolated PBMCs, or DNA extracted from either of those sample types. TCRbeta CDR3 regions were amplified from genomic DNA by means of the immunoSEQ Assay, a bias-controlled multiplex PCR. Per the original workflow: The number of nucleated cells in each sample was estimated by amplification of reference gene primers within the assay. Sequence reads were collapsed and filtered to measure the absolute abundance of every unique TCRbeta CDR3 rearrangement. Productive Simpson clonality was computed per sample as the square root of Simpson's diversity index over productive rearrangements. The immuneACCESS repertoire file appears here via TCRdb, limited to in-frame rearrangements. These files lack a portion of the clones; in checked studies, under half of the deficit traces to unresolved V genes, and the cause of the others is not known. That table is the source of V, J and clone size, and D and trimming were worked out from the DNA. The sample profile shows roughly 20,000 clones; about 80% of them were found once. The ten largest clones represent 9.5% to 11% of the sample.

This clone occurred a few times. Its antigen remains unidentified. Base qualities were left out, and no much larger clone turns up one base away. The origin of this receptor is a man older than 75 with acute or convalescent COVID-19. Recombination connected TRBV5-1 to TRBJ1-4; 8 central nucleotides agree with TRBD1. What was sequenced was peripheral blood. The base sequence is TGCGCCAGCAGCTTAACGGTTCAGGGGGCGCAGACTAATGAAAAACTGTTTTTT. This codes for CASSLTVQGAQTNEKLFF.